This T cell receptor beta chain was sequenced during a study of CD8 T cells in ankylosing spondylitis. Study-level points and caveats: Ankylosing spondylitis blood appeared to be characterized by a TCR beta motif of 8 or 9 highly homologous variants. From matched ankylosing spondylitis synovial fluid, disease-linked clones were reportedly recovered at significantly enriched levels. Previously reported in reactive arthritis synovial fluid and blood were some of the motif variants. With a CD8+ phenotype, disease-linked clones were relatively rare in peripheral blood.

Quantitative 5'-RACE with molecular barcodes was used to make the TCR beta libraries. From the 5' RACE reads, TCRdb called clonotypes with MiXCR, one entry per CDR3 protein. Of fewer than 750,000 distinct CDR3 sequences in the sample, roughly 19% are singletons; the top ten hold under 20%. With respect to this clonotype: As yet, its antigen is unknown.

The germline V gene has CDR1 MDHEN and CDR2 SYDVKM. CDR3 length: 12 amino acids. Trimming left V 11 bases short and J 12 bases short, with 20 bases between. This sequence originates from a male donor with ankylosing spondylitis. The J gene is TRBJ2-1, the V gene TRBV28, with a tentative D call TRBD2 (6 bases). The sample consisted of blood, either unsorted or a sorted T cell fraction (not recorded which). The CDR3 region has the DNA TGTGCCTCTCAAACCACGGGGAGGCGGCAGTTCTTC. It codes for CASQTTGRRQFF. Full variable domain (missing parts from reference TRBV28 and TRBJ2-1): DVKVTQSSRYLVKRTGEKVFLECVQDMDHENMFWYRQDPGLGLRLIYFSYDVKMKEKGDIPEGYSVSREKKERFSLILESASTNQTSMYLCASQTTGRRQFFGPGTRLTVL.